The 27 T cell receptor beta chains presented below share a single source sample, sequenced in a study of CD8+ T cells in alopecia areata. After isolation, RNA underwent reverse transcription to generate cDNA as the sequencing template. Clones were read by immunoSEQ multiplex PCR, and TCRdb kept only the in-frame ones, dropping some. Here the sample spans roughly 210,000 clones, over 40% being singletons. Treatment denoted: oral pan-JAK inhibitor, 5-10 mg twice daily. The specimen comprised CD4+ T cells sorted from blood, sampled at approximately week 39, from a patient treated with tofacitinib. These receptor sequences come from a human donor with alopecia areata.

This clone turned up a few times. The CDR3, as DNA: TGTGCCAGCAGTGTGCAGGGGGCTGAGACGCAGTATTTT. Translated, it gives CASSVQGAETQYF. The rearrangement joins TRBV2 to TRBJ2-3, with 8 bases fitting TRBD1. The junction had 6 bases not matched to a gene; V was cut back by 4 bases and J by 9 bases. The CDR3 has 13 amino acids. Germline V CDR1 and CDR2: SNHLY, FYNNEI.

The chain uses TRBV28 and TRBJ1-1; D not resolved. CDR1 is MDHEN and CDR2 is SYDVKM in the germline V gene. CDR3 length: 13 residues. V lost 11 bases to trimming and J lost 4 bases, with 17 bases between them. In DNA form, the CDR3 reads TGTGCCCTTAGATCCGGAGGTGGCACTGAAGCTTTCTTT. Translating it yields CALRSGGGTEAFF.

This sequence joins TRBV5-1 and TRBJ2-1; D is undetermined. The CDR3 extends over 13 amino acids. Trimming took 2 bases from V and 7 from J, leaving 10 bases between them. Germline values: CDR1 SGHRS, CDR2 YFSETQ. CDR3 DNA sequence: TGCGCCAGCAGCTTTGGCAGAACTAATGAGCAGTTCTTC. Translating gives CASSFGRTNEQFF.

The V gene is TRBV28, the J gene TRBJ1-5; no definite D call. The CDR3 totals 12 residues. V was pared by 3 bases and J by 6 bases, with 6 bases between. In germline, CDR1 is MDHEN, CDR2 SYDVKM. The CDR3 region is CASSFGTQPQHF. Written as DNA, the CDR3 is TGTGCCAGCAGTTTCGGCACTCAGCCCCAGCATTTT. Together with reference TRBV28 and TRBJ1-5, the CDR3 gives the full variable domain: DVKVTQSSRYLVKRTGEKVFLECVQDMDHENMFWYRQDPGLGLRLIYFSYDVKMKEKGDIPEGYSVSREKKERFSLILESASTNQTSMYLCASSFGTQPQHFGDGTRLSIL.

This clone was picked up a small number of times. The V and J genes are TRBV30 and TRBJ2-2; D gene ambiguous. CDR1 is GTSNPN and CDR2 is SVGIG in the germline V gene (reference sequence). The V gene lost 0 bases and the J gene lost 0 bases, with 11 bases spanning the gap. The CDR3 is 16 amino acids. This CDR3 reads CAWSVPAYANTGELFF. DNA of the CDR3: TGTGCCTGGAGTGTACCGGCCTACGCGAACACCGGGGAGCTGTTTTTT.

CDR3 sequence: CASSQMSRGSYEQYF. CDR3 bases: TGTGCCAGCAGCCAAATGTCGCGGGGATCCTACGAGCAGTACTTC. The rearrangement links TRBV7-2 to TRBJ2-7; possible D gene TRBD2, 6 bases. V lost 5 bases and J lost 1, with 15 bases in between. Germline V lookup: CDR1 SGHTA, CDR2 FQGNSA. The CDR3 sequence is 15 residues long.

This clone appeared many times. The rearrangement uses TRBV30 and TRBJ2-1, with D possibly being TRBD1 (6 bases). The germline V gene encodes CDR1 GTSNPN and CDR2 SVGIG (reference sequence). This CDR3 region has 13 residues. Trimming took 1 base from V and 3 from J, leaving 7 bases between them. The CDR3 loop reads CAWSGTDYNEQFF. The CDR3, as DNA: TGTGCCTGGAGTGGGACAGACTACAATGAGCAGTTCTTC.

CDR3 DNA sequence: TGCAGCGTTCGAGGGGTCCTTACCTACGAGCAGTACTTC. This codes for CSVRGVLTYEQYF. The V and J genes are TRBV29-1 and TRBJ2-7; D is perhaps TRBD1 or TRBD2 (5 bases each). From germline, CDR1 is SQVTM and CDR2 ANQGSEA. Trimming pared 5 bases from V and 2 bases from J, leaving 13 bases between. The CDR3 is 13 amino acids.

This chain uses TRBV5-4 with TRBJ2-3, with 12 bases that match TRBD2. The CDR3 totals 15 residues. Germline CDR1 reads SGHNT; CDR2 reads YYREEE (reference sequence). V dropped 4 bases and J dropped 8; count of bases not matched to a gene: 8. Here the CDR3 reads CASSRGLAGAGTQYF. Here the CDR3 DNA reads TGTGCCAGCAGCCGGGGACTAGCGGGCGCGGGTACGCAGTATTTT.

The V and J genes are TRBV14 and TRBJ2-1; maybe TRBD1 (5 bases). V dropped 1 base and J dropped 4 bases, with 5 bases sitting between them. This CDR3 region has 13 residues. Germline CDR1 and CDR2: SGHDN and FVKESK. The DNA for the CDR3 is TGTGCCAGCAGCCAAGCAGGGTACAATGAGCAGTTCTTC. Residues: CASSQAGYNEQFF.

This clone has more than one count but fewer than ten. This sequence joins TRBV19 and TRBJ2-4; no clear D. Germline values: CDR1 LNHDA, CDR2 SQIVND (reference sequence). V was pared by 1 base and J by 4 bases, with 5 bases between. The CDR3 loop spans 13 amino acids. CDR3 nucleotides: TGTGCCAGTAGTATAGCGGTAAAAAACATTCAGTACTTC. This translates into CASSIAVKNIQYF. Based on the CDR3 plus reference TRBV19 and TRBJ2-4, the full variable domain is DGGITQSPKYLFRKEGQNVTLSCEQNLNHDAMYWYRQDPGQGLRLIYYSQIVNDFQKGDIAEGYSVSREKKESFPLTVTSAQKNPTAFYLCASSIAVKNIQYFGAGTRLSVL.

The DNA for the CDR3 is TGCAGCGTGGTAGACAGAAATAGCAATCAGCCCCAGCATTTT. It codes for CSVVDRNSNQPQHF. The chain has TRBV29-1 and TRBJ1-5; TRBD1 is a possible D gene (5 bases). The germline V and J ends were trimmed by 6 bases and 0 bases, with 12 bases remaining between them. Germline loops: CDR1 SQVTM, CDR2 ANQGSEA. This CDR3 is 14 amino acids long.

The chain uses TRBV5-6 and TRBJ2-1, with a possible D match to TRBD2 (6 bases). CDR3 length: 15 amino acids. Germline V gives CDR1 SGHDT, CDR2 YYEEEE. V lost 1 base and J 4 bases, leaving 12 bases between the germline ends. The CDR3 sequence: CASSLRLARYNEQFF. The CDR3 region has the DNA TGTGCCAGCAGCTTGCGTCTAGCGAGGTACAATGAGCAGTTCTTC.

This chain connects TRBV5-4 to TRBJ2-1, with 8 bases fitting TRBD1. The length of the CDR3 is 16 residues. Trimming removed 2 bases from V and 3 bases from J; junction bases left unmatched: 7. Germline CDR1 is SGHNT and CDR2 is YYREEE (reference sequence). The CDR3 here is CASSLPSGGLYNEQFF. The CDR3, as DNA: TGTGCCAGCAGCTTACCTTCAGGGGGCCTCTACAATGAGCAGTTCTTC.

This clone was seen once. The chain couples TRBV29-1 to TRBJ2-1; TRBD2 matches at 7 bases. Germline values: CDR1 SQVTM, CDR2 ANQGSEA. Germline trimming cut 4 bases from V and 0 bases from J; bases unmatched to any gene: 6. This CDR3 has 15 amino acids. The CDR3: CSVGSPSGSYNEQFF. CDR3 sequence (DNA): TGCAGCGTTGGCTCCCCTAGCGGCTCCTACAATGAGCAGTTCTTC.

The CDR3 loop reads CASSSTELTEQFF. The DNA for the CDR3 is TGTGCCAGCAGCTCGACGGAATTGACTGAGCAGTTCTTC. The chain couples TRBV5-4 to TRBJ2-1; no clear D gene. CDR3 size: 13 residues. Looked up from germline, CDR1 is SGHNT and CDR2 is YYREEE (reference sequence). V shed 3 bases and J shed 9 bases, with 13 bases lying between them.

This clone was counted between two and nine times. The chain has TRBV30 and TRBJ2-7, with a weak D call TRBD1 (5 bases). CDR3 length: 13 residues. Germline assignment: CDR1 GTSNPN and CDR2 SVGIG (reference sequence). The V end lost 0 bases, the J end lost 2 bases, and 8 bases lay between the germline ends. CDR3 in DNA: TGTGCCTGGAGTGTCGGCAGGGCCTACGAGCAGTACTTC. It specifies CAWSVGRAYEQYF.

This clone was seen a handful of times. The chain uses TRBV6-5 and TRBJ1-1, with a tentative D call TRBD1 (6 bases). The CDR3 runs 15 residues. V was cut by 2 bases and J by 2 bases, with 12 bases left in between. Germline CDR1 is MNHEY and CDR2 is SVGAGI. The CDR3 nucleotides are TGTGCCAGCAGTTACAATCAGGGGCTTAACACTGAAGCTTTCTTT. Translating it yields CASSYNQGLNTEAFF.

The CDR3 reads CASSYSIDTEAFF. In nucleotides, the CDR3 is TGTGCCAGCAGTTACTCGATAGACACTGAAGCTTTCTTT. The V call is TRBV6-5, the J call TRBJ1-1; unclear D gene. V lost 0 bases and J lost 3, with 5 bases in between. CDR1 MNHEY and CDR2 SVGAGI come from the germline V gene. The length of the CDR3 is 13 residues.

The chain couples TRBV19 to TRBJ2-1; D is ambiguous. V was trimmed by 3 bases and J by 8 bases, leaving 20 bases between them. The CDR3 contains 16 residues. CDR1 and CDR2 (germline): LNHDA, SQIVND (reference sequence). The CDR3 spells CASSIRTQHRGYEQFF. The DNA for the CDR3 is TGTGCCAGTAGTATTCGGACGCAGCATCGTGGGTATGAGCAGTTCTTC.

The genes are TRBV5-1 and TRBJ2-1; D tentatively reads TRBD1 or TRBD2 (7 bases each). Trimming shortened V by 3 bases and J by 9 bases, and 13 bases separated the two germline ends. This CDR3 spans 13 amino acids. Germline V gives CDR1 SGHRS, CDR2 YFSETQ. CDR3 amino acids: CASSSQGEGEQFF. The CDR3 DNA reads TGCGCCAGCAGCTCCCAGGGGGAGGGTGAGCAGTTCTTC.

This clone has only a few counts. The chain employs TRBV6-5 and TRBJ1-5; 7 bases agree with TRBD1. This CDR3 has 14 amino acids. Trimming cost V 6 bases and J 6 bases; bases outside gene matches: 8. Germline V gives CDR1 MNHEY, CDR2 SVGAGI. The CDR3 protein is CASRLKTGIQPQHF. The CDR3 nucleotides are TGTGCCAGCAGGTTAAAGACAGGGATTCAGCCCCAGCATTTT.

This clone was recorded a few times. V usage is TRBV5-6 and J usage is TRBJ1-2, with 8 bases fitting TRBD1. The CDR3 runs to 12 residues. V gave up 4 bases and J gave up 7 bases; unmatched junction bases: 3. From germline, CDR1 is SGHDT and CDR2 YYEEEE. This CDR3 reads CASSLDRGGYTF. DNA for the CDR3: TGTGCCAGCAGCCTCGACAGGGGTGGCTACACCTTC. The entire variable domain, with the rest obtained from reference TRBV5-6 and TRBJ1-2, is as follows: DAGVTQSPTHLIKTRGQQVTLRCSPKSGHDTVSWYQQALGQGPQFIFQYYEEEERQRGNFPDRFSGHQFPNYSSELNVNALLLGDSALYLCASSLDRGGYTFGSGTRLTVV.

V usage is TRBV2 and J usage is TRBJ1-1; tentative D call: TRBD1 (6 bases). CDR1 is SNHLY, CDR2 FYNNEI, per germline. CDR3 length equals 13 residues. V lost 5 bases, J lost 4 bases, and 11 bases lay in between. The CDR3 DNA sequence: TGTGCCAGCAGTTTCCAGGGGACCACTGAAGCTTTCTTT. It encodes CASSFQGTTEAFF.

The CDR3 DNA is TGTGCCAGCAGCCTAAGGGACCTCGCTGAGCAGTTCTTC. This encodes CASSLRDLAEQFF. The V call is TRBV14, the J call TRBJ2-1; D might be TRBD1 or TRBD2, each matching 5 bases. CDR1 is SGHDN, CDR2 FVKESK, per germline. The CDR3 spans 13 residues. V dropped 4 bases and J dropped 9 bases, with 13 bases sitting between them.

The chain is built from TRBV10-3 and TRBJ2-7; TRBD2 matches at 7 bases. The germline CDR1 and CDR2 sequences are ENHRY and SYGVKD. J was trimmed by 4 bases and V by 10 bases; bases with no gene match: 7. The CDR3 loop spans 12 amino acids. The CDR3 DNA sequence: TGTGCCACCCGCGGGAGTGCGTACGAGCAGTACTTC. This gives the protein CATRGSAYEQYF.

A note on this clone: The junction and the germline gene differ at one end; a read error may be behind it. This chain joins TRBV18 and TRBJ2-2; a weak D match, TRBD2 (5 bases). Germline CDR1 is KGHSH and CDR2 is LQKENI. There are 12 residues in the CDR3. CDR3 residues: CASSPGALEVFF. As DNA, the CDR3 is TGTGCCAGCTCACCCGGAGCATTGGAGGTGTTTTTT.